The present entry profiles one T cell receptor beta chain with its context. Its antigen is undetermined. Both 60 Vbeta primers and 13 Jbeta primers went into the PCR. Authors' processing steps: Unique TCR beta chains numbered approximately 76 million in a later analysis, with some 9.9 million shared. Clones were read by immunoSEQ multiplex PCR, and TCRdb kept only the in-frame ones, dropping some. That table gives V, J and clone size, and the DNA gave D and trimming. The sample consists of 100,000 to 150,000 clones, around 80% of them appearing once. These data come from a study of cytomegalovirus exposure and HLA in healthy donors. Study results and caveats: A later analysis linked a missense variant in DCLRE1C to the trimming of TCR beta V and J genes.

Trimming left V 5 bases short and J 0 bases short, with 7 bases between. The germline CDR1 and CDR2 sequences are LNHNV and YYDKDF (reference sequence). The CDR3 consists of 13 residues. It was healthy bone marrow donors who served as donors. Sequenced input: PBMCs. The origin of this receptor is a man younger than 45 in good health and CMV-seronegative. The chain combines TRBV15 with TRBJ1-1; D gene uncertain. The DNA of the CDR3 is TGTGCCACCAGCCTGCAGTTGAACACTGAAGCTTTCTTT. Its translation: CATSLQLNTEAFF.